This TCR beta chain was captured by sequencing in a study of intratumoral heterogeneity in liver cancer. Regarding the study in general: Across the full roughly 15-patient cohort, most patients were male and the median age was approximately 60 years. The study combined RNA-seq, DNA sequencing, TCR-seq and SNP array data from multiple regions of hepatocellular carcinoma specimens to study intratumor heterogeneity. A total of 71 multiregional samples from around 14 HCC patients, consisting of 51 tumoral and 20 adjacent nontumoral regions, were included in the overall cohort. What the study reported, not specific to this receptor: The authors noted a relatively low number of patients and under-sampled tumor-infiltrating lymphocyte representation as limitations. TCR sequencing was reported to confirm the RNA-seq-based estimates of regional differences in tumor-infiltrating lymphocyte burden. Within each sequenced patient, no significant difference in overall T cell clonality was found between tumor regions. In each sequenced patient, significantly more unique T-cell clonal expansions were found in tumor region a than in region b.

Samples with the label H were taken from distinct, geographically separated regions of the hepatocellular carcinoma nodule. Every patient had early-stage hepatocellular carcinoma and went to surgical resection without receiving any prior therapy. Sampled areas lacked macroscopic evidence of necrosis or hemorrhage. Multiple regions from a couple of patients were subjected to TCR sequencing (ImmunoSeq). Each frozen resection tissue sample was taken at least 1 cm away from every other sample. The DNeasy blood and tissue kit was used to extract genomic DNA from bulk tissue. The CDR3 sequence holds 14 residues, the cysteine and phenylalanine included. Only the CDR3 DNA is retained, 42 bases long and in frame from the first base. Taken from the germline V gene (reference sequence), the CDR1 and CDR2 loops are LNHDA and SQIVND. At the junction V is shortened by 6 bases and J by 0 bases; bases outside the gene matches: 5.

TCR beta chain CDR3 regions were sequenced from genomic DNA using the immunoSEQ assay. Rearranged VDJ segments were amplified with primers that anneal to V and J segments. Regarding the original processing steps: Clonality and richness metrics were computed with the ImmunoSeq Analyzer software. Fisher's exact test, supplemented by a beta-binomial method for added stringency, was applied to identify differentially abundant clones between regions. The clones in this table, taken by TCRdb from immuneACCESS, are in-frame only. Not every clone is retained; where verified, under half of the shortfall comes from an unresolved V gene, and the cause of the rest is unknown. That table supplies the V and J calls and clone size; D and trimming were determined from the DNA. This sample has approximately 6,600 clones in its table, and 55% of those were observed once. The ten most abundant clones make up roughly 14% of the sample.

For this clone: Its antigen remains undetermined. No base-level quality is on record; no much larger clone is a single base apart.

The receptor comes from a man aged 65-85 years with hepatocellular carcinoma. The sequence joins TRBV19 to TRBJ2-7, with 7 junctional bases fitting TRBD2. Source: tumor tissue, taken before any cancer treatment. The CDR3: CASSPRGSSYEQYF. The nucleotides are TGTGCCAGTAGCCCCCGCGGGAGCTCCTACGAGCAGTACTTC. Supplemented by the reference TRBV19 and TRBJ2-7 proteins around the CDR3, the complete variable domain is DGGITQSPKYLFRKEGQNVTLSCEQNLNHDAMYWYRQDPGQGLRLIYYSQIVNDFQKGDIAEGYSVSREKKESFPLTVTSAQKNPTAFYLCASSPRGSSYEQYFGPGTRLTVT.